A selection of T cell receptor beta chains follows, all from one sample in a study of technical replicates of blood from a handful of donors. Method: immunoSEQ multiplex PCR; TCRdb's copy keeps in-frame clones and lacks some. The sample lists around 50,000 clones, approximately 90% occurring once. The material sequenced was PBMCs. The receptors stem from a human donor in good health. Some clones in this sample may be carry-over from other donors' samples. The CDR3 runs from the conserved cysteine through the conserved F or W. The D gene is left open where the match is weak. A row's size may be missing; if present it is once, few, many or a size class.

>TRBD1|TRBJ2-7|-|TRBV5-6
TGTGCCAGCAGCCGGACAGGGGGCGTCTACGAGCAGTACTTC
CASSRTGGVYEQYF
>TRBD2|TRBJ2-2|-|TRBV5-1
TGCGCCAGCCTTGCGGGGGGCTCGGGGAACACCGGGGAGCTGTTTTTT
CASLAGGSGNTGELFF
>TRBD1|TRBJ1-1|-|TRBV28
TGTGCCAGCAGTCCGCTGACAGGGGAGAACACTGAAGCTTTCTTT
CASSPLTGENTEAFF
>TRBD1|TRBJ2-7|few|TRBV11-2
TGTGCCAGCAGCTCGCTCCGGGACAGGGGGTTCGAGCAGTACTTC
CASSSLRDRGFEQYF
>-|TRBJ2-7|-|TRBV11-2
TGTGCCAGCAGCTTAGCCCGGGTTAGCTCCTACGAGCAGTACTTC
CASSLARVSSYEQYF
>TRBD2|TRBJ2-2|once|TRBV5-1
TGCGCCAGCAGCTTGGGACTAGCGGTTACCGGGGAGCTGTTTTTT
CASSLGLAVTGELFF
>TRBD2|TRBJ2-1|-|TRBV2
TGTGCCAGCAGTGGAGCGAGCGGGGGGCCCACCGAGCAGTTCTTC
CASSGASGGPTEQFF
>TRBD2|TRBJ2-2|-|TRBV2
TGTGCCAGCAGCCGCACTAGCGGGGAGGCCCCCGGGGAGCTGTTTTTT
CASSRTSGEAPGELFF
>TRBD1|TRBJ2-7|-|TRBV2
TGTGCCAGCAGTTTTGGGACAGGGGCCTACGAGCAGTACTTC
CASSFGTGAYEQYF
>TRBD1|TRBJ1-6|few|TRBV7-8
TGTGCCAGCAGCCTCCGGGACAGGGGAGGGAATTCACCCCTCCACTTT
CASSLRDRGGNSPLHF
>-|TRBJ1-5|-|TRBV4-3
TGCGCCAGCAGCCAAGATCGCGGGCAGCCCCAGCATTTT
CASSQDRGQPQHF
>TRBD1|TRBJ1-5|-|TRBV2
TGTGCCAGCAGAGAGACAGGGAATCAGCCCCAGCATTTT
CASRETGNQPQHF
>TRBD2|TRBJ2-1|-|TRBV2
TGTGCCAGCAGGAGCGGGAGGGCGTCCTACAATGAGCAGTTCTTC
CASRSGRASYNEQFF
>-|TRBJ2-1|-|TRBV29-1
TGCAGCGTTTCGGGCTCCTACAATGAGCAGTTCTTC
CSVSGSYNEQFF
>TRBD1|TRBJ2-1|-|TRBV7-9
TGTGCCAGCAGCGGGACAGGGGATTACAATGAGCAGTTCTTC
CASSGTGDYNEQFF
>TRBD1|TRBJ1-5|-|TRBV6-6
TGTGCCAGCAGCCAGCCGAGGGGGCAAGGCAATCAGCCCCAGCATTTT
CASSQPRGQGNQPQHF
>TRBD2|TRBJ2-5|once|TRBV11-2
TGTGCCAGCAGCTTCCGCGGGGGGGCAGAGACCCAGTACTTC
CASSFRGGAETQYF
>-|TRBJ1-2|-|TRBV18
TGTGCCAGCTCACCGGACACGAACTATGGCTACACCTTC
CASSPDTNYGYTF
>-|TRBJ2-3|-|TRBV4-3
TGCGCCAGCGGCCTGGAGGGGGCTACGCAGTATTTT
CASGLEGATQYF
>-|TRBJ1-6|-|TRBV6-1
TGTGCCAGCACCTTAGGACAGACTTATAATTCACCCCTCCACTTT
CASTLGQTYNSPLHF
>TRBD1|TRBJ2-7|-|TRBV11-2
TGTGCCAGCAGCCCGGGGGACAGGGGCGAGCAGTACTTC
CASSPGDRGEQYF
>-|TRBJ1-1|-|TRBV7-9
TGTGCCAGCAGCTTCACAGGGATGAACACTGAAGCTTTCTTT
CASSFTGMNTEAFF
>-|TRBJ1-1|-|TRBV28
TGTGCCAGCATTTCGCGACAGCGCGGAGCTTTCTTT
CASISRQRGAFF
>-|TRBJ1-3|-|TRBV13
TGTGCCAGCAGCGTGGACTCTAGCTCTGGAAACACCATATATTTT
CASSVDSSSGNTIYF
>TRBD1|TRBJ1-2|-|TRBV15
TGTGCCACCAGCAGCCGACAGGGCGGCTATGGCTACACCTTC
CATSSRQGGYGYTF
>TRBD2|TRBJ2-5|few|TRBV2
TGTGCCAGCCACCCGACTAGCGGGGGGCAAGAGACCCAGTACTTC
CASHPTSGGQETQYF
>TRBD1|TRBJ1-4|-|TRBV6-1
TGTGCCAGCAGTGGGTGGGACAGGGTATTCGGAACTAATGAAAAACTGTTTTTT
CASSGWDRVFGTNEKLFF
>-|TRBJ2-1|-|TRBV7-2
TGTGCCAGCAGCTTCGCGCCTGACAATGAGCAGTTCTTC
CASSFAPDNEQFF
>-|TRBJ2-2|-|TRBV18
TGTGCCAGCTCACCACCGGCTAGTCGGAACACCGGGGAGCTGTTTTTT
CASSPPASRNTGELFF
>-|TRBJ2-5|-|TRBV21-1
TGTGCCAGCAGCAAAAGGGGCGCAGGGCAAGAGACCCAGTACTTC
CASSKRGAGQETQYF
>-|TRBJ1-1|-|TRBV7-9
TGTGCCAGCAGCCCTACTCAGGGAAGCACTGAAGCTTTCTTT
CASSPTQGSTEAFF
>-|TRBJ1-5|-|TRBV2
TGTGCCAGCAGTGATTTTAGGACAAATCAGCCCCAGCATTTT
CASSDFRTNQPQHF
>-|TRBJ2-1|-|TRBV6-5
TGTGCCAGCAGTTACTTACTAGCTTTGCACAATGAGCAGTTCTTC
CASSYLLALHNEQFF
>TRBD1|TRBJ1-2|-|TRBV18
TGTGCCAGCTCACCCAGGACAGGGCATGACTATGGCTACACCTTC
CASSPRTGHDYGYTF
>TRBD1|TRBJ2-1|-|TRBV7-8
TGTGCCAGCAGCTTAGTGGGGACAGGGGGCGCGGGTGAGCAGTTCTTC
CASSLVGTGGAGEQFF
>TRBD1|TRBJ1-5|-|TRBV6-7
TGTGCCAGCAGTTACAATTCGCACGGGACAGGTCGCAATCAGCCCCAGCATTTT
CASSYNSHGTGRNQPQHF
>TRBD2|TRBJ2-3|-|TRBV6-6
TGTGCCAGCAGTAAGACTAGCGGGGTAGTCACGCAGTATTTT
CASSKTSGVVTQYF
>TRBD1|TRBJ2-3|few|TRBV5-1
TGCGCCAGCAGCGCAGGGGGCTACACAGATACGCAGTATTTT
CASSAGGYTDTQYF
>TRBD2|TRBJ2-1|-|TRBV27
TGTGCCAGCAGTTTCCGCCTAGCGGGCAATGAGCAGTTCTTC
CASSFRLAGNEQFF
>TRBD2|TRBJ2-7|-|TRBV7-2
TGTGCCAGCACCTTGACTAGCGGGAACTACGAGCAGTACTTC
CASTLTSGNYEQYF
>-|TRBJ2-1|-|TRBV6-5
TGTGCCAGCAGTGCGGGGGACAGGAGTAGAGATGAGCAGTTCTTC
CASSAGDRSRDEQFF
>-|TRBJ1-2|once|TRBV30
TGTGCCTGGAGTGTATTTGGTCCGGCTAACTATGGCTACACCTTC
CAWSVFGPANYGYTF
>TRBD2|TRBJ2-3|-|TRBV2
TGTGCCAGCAGTGTAGCTAGCGGGGGAGGTAGATCAGTCACAGATACGCAGTATTTT
CASSVASGGGRSVTDTQYF
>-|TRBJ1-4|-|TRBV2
TGTGCCAGCAGTTCCCTGGGGAGGGACAATAATGAAAAACTGTTTTTT
CASSSLGRDNNEKLFF
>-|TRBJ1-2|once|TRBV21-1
TGTGCCAGCACGAAGAGAACAGGGCAGTCGGATGGCTACACCTTC
CASTKRTGQSDGYTF
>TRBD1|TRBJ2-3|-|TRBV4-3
TGCGCCAGCAGCCAAGGGGGACAGGGTCGAAGAGATACGCAGTATTTT
CASSQGGQGRRDTQYF
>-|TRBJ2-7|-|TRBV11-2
TGTGCCAGCAGCTTAGTGCAGGGGATAGTGGGAGAGCAGTACTTC
CASSLVQGIVGEQYF
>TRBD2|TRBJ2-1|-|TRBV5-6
TGTGCCAGCAGCTTGGCCGTGGGGACTAGCGCCTACAATGAGCAGTTCTTC
CASSLAVGTSAYNEQFF
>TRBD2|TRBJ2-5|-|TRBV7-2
TGTGCCAGCAGCTCGAGGTCTACTAGCGGGACGGGGGAGACCCAGTACTTC
CASSSRSTSGTGETQYF
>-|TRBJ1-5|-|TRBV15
TGTGCCACCAGCAGAGATGGGCAGGGCCATCAGCCCCAGCATTTT
CATSRDGQGHQPQHF
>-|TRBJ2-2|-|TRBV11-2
TGTGCCAGCAGCTTTGATGTAGCCGGGGAGCTGTTTTTT
CASSFDVAGELFF
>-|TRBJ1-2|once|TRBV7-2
TGTGCCAGCAGCTTAGGGGGACTAGACTATGGCTACACCTTC
CASSLGGLDYGYTF
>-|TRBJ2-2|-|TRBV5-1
TGCGCCAGCAGCGGGGACACTTTCACCGGGGAGCTGTTTTTT
CASSGDTFTGELFF
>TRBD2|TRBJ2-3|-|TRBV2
TGTGCCAGCAGTAGGACTAGCGTGGCAGATACGCAGTATTTT
CASSRTSVADTQYF
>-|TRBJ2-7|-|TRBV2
TGTGCCAGCAGTGTTAGTCCTTCCTACGAGCAGTACTTC
CASSVSPSYEQYF
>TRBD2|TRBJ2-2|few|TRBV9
TGTGCCAGCAGCAGGGAAAGCGGGGGGGGCACCGGGGAGCTGTTTTTT
CASSRESGGGTGELFF
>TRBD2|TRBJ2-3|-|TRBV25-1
TGTGCCAGCAGTGAACGGGGAGGGTGGTATACGCAGTATTTT
CASSERGGWYTQYF
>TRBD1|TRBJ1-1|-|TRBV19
TGTGCCAGTAGTACGGGGACAGCCTCAATGAACACTGAAGCTTTCTTT
CASSTGTASMNTEAFF
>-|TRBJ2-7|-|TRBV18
TGTGCCAGCTCACCGTACAGGGATAACGAGCAGTACTTC
CASSPYRDNEQYF